The table lists the clone carrying this TCR beta chain with many counts. There were approximately 6 milliliters of peripheral blood drawn at each of two time points. This entry comes from a study of prognosis after radiotherapy for stage I lung cancer. The CDR3 sequence is 17 residues long. V was clipped by 5 bases and J by 4 bases; unmatched bases: 11. Germline V gene sequence: CDR1 SEHNR, CDR2 FQNEAQ (reference sequence). Template was genomic DNA; TCR beta CDR3 amplified in two multiplex PCR rounds. Primers (each specific to one TRBV or TRBJ gene) were used in first-round PCR. Universal primers primed the second round of PCR. TCRdb reanalysed the multiplex PCR reads using MiXCR and keeps one entry per CDR3 protein. This sample has over 20,000 distinct CDR3 sequences, with around 36% found just once.

The source is a donor aged 50 or older with non-small cell lung cancer. The rearrangement joins TRBV7-9 to TRBJ1-4, with 9 positions matching TRBD1. The sample consisted of PBMCs, taken before or after stereotactic body radiation therapy (not recorded which). The CDR3 bases are TGTGCCAGCAGCCCCCCAAGGGGGACAGGGATTAATGAAAAACTGTTTTTT. It codes for CASSPPRGTGINEKLFF.